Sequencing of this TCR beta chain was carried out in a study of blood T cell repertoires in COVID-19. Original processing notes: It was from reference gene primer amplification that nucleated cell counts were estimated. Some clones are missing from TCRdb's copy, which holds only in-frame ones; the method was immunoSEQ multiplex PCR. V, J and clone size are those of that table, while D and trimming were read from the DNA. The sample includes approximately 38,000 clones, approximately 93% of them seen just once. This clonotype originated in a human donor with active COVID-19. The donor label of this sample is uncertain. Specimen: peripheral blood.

The CDR3: CASSQEGQGRYEQYF. CDR3 DNA sequence: TGTGCCAGCAGCCAAGAGGGACAGGGCCGCTACGAGCAGTACTTC. V usage is TRBV27 and J usage is TRBJ2-7; 9 bases align to TRBD1. The V gene's germline CDR1 is MNHEY and CDR2 SMNVEV (reference sequence). The CDR3 consists of 15 residues. Losses at the gene ends were 6 bases for V and 3 bases for J; bases not matched to a gene: 9.